The 2 T cell receptor beta chains reported below all come from one sample, sequenced in a study of a mutant IDH1 vaccine in newly diagnosed glioma. These TCRs are of unknown antigen specificity. The time point was: week 35, safety follow-up. Vaccinated patients received 300 ug of mutant IDH1 20-mer peptide per dose, with topical imiquimod. TCRdb keeps only in-frame clones here, not all; method: immunoSEQ multiplex PCR. The profile shows 50,000 to 70,000 clones, roughly 90% of them singletons. This specimen consisted of PBMCs, obtained from a glioma patient whose treatment included an IDH1 peptide vaccine. All receptors come from a man aged 40-49 years with glioma.

The chain links TRBV2 to TRBJ2-5, with 9 bases lining up with TRBD1. The V and J ends lost 6 bases and 4 bases, in that order; junction bases with no gene match: 3. CDR1 SNHLY and CDR2 FYNNEI come from the germline V gene. The CDR3 consists of 13 residues. The CDR3 spells CASRGDRVETQYF. CDR3 bases: TGTGCCAGCAGGGGGGACAGGGTAGAGACCCAGTACTTC.

The chain is built from TRBV27 and TRBJ2-3; D unresolved. This CDR3 has 13 residues. The ends were cut back, 6 bases at V and 1 base at J, with 8 bases in the middle. The germline V gene has CDR1 MNHEY and CDR2 SMNVEV (reference sequence). CDR3 sequence reads: CASRGLGTDTQYF. CDR3 sequence (DNA): TGTGCCAGCAGGGGGTTGGGCACAGATACGCAGTATTTT.